This T cell receptor beta chain was observed in a study of beta chain features in type 1 diabetes (dated by TCRdb to the late 2010s). For the study in its entirety: Mean age, gender distribution, total cell number and subset yield were not different between patients and healthy donors. A total of around 110,000,000 sorted cells were examined across all samples, and a strong correlation was observed between cell number per subset and RNA yield. In the study, recently diagnosed type 1 diabetes patients and matched healthy donors were compared on the TCRB repertoires of their sorted circulating CD4+ T cell subsets. Regulatory and stem cell-like memory subsets were isolated from only 8 patients and about eight healthy donors, whereas naive and central memory subsets came from all 30 or so donors.

The investigation overall reported the following: The naive, central memory and regulatory TCRB repertoires appeared to resemble one another more closely among patients than among healthy donors. PCR may preferentially amplify shorter templates, but because patient and control samples were amplified and corrected together, any resulting skew would affect both groups equally. Because cDNA was sequenced instead of genomic DNA, activated cells with high expression could be over-represented, although the groups did not differ in activation or CD3 levels. Type 1 diabetes patients showed a moderate but significant shortening of TCRB CDR3 length in all four CD4+ subsets. Only small numbers of individuals were included in the HLA sub-analyses, which left unresolved whether HLA type had any influence on TCRB rearrangement. Patients with type 1 diabetes made fewer insertions and deleted more nucleotides at VDJ recombination sites, implying thymic rearrangement abnormalities.

From each donor, a single peripheral blood sample of about 100 mL on average was drawn into heparinised tubes. Using a panel that included CD45RO, CCR7, CD25, CD127, CD95 and CD27, naive, central memory, regulatory and stem cell-like memory CD4+ T cells were sorted on a BD FACSAria II. Every sorted population had a purity above 98%. PBMCs were separated immediately by Lymphoprep density gradient centrifugation and were stained directly, without being cultured. So that batch effects would be minimized, each experiment stained and sorted samples in pairs, pairing one healthy donor with one patient. Note on this clone: What this receptor recognizes is not known. No qualities accompany the bases; no much larger clone lies one base away.

The entire isolated RNA was reverse transcribed using the High Capacity cDNA Reverse Transcription Kit, and thus expressed TCRB transcripts were sequenced. Deep immunoSEQ sequencing was applied to naive, central memory and regulatory T cell samples, giving an average of about 3.7 million total reads per sample. Sorted cells were lysed in RLT buffer, and RNA was extracted using DNase-treated RNeasy Micro or Mini kits according to cell number. Each cell subset was processed on its own to prevent cross-contamination, while patient and healthy donor samples were processed together. Using the immunoSEQ multiplex PCR, TCRB sequences were amplified from cDNA into 87-bp fragments spanning the CDR3 region. The amplicons were sequenced using the Illumina HiSeq platform. The authors' pipeline ran thus. PCR bias was corrected computationally using synthetic template baselines, and reads within Hamming distance 2 were collapsed, with unmergeable singletons discarded. Reads were aligned to IMGT to assign V, D and J genes, CDR3 length, and insertions or deletions at six rearrangement sites. Clonotype counts were normalized to sorted cell number within each subset before computing true diversity and Gini coefficients with the tcR R package. The overlap coefficient, calculated on TCRB nucleotide sequences, was used to measure repertoire sharing. As a proxy for the pre-selection repertoire, out-of-frame TCRB sequences from naive cells were analyzed. In its TCRdb copy, this immuneACCESS table keeps in-frame sequences only and misses some clones. Where compared with another copy, unresolved V genes explain less than half of these, and the others have no known cause. The V and J calls and clone size are taken from that table; D and trimming were inferred from the DNA. The sample table contains under 350,000 clones; only one count was recorded for 24% of them. Of the sample, around 0.012% is held by the ten largest clones.

Inclusive of the bounding cysteine and phenylalanine, the CDR3 is 15 residues long. CDR3 DNA is the only sequence kept; it has 45 bases, read in frame from the first base. V lost 0 bases and J lost 2 bases; the stretch between them is 12 bases long. The germline V gene sets CDR1 to SGDLS and CDR2 to YYNGEE. The clonotype originates from a woman in her twenties or thirties with type 1 diabetes. The sequenced sample consisted of naive CD4+ T cells from blood. The label giving this sample's cell subset or site can be read as: true naive CD4+ T cells. The chain is encoded by TRBV9 joined to TRBJ2-7, with the identity of the D gene unclear. The nucleotide sequence is given as TGTGCCAGCAGCGTAGCCCCCCAGCTAGCCTACGAGCAGTACTTC. The translation is CASSVAPQLAYEQYF.